Included here is one TCR beta chain sequence, with context. Its matching antigen is unknown. The germline V gene encodes CDR1 KGHSH and CDR2 LQKENI. The CDR3 has 15 residues. The J segment lost 2 bases and the V segment lost 5 bases, leaving 3 bases of the junction unmatched. Produced via immunoSEQ multiplex PCR; TCRdb's table is partial and in-frame only. The sample holds roughly 92,000 clones, around nine tenths seen once. The sample belongs to a study of OX40 agonist ivuxolimab in advanced cancers. Study context: Dose-escalation patients were diagnosed with hepatocellular carcinoma, melanoma, renal cell cancer or head and neck cancer.

If patients had autoimmune disease history or systemic immunosuppression, they were excluded. Study-level findings and limits: In a subset of nonresponders, normalized T-cell clonal expansion was also low. Averaged across samples, CD8+ T cells carried more expanded clones than CD4+ did.

Sequenced here: CD4+ or CD8+ T cells sorted from blood, sampled in a trial of the OX40 agonist ivuxolimab. This sequence was found in an adult with an advanced solid tumor such as melanoma, head and neck, liver or kidney cancer. The chain recombines TRBV18 with TRBJ2-1; the match to TRBD2 covers 10 bases. This CDR3 is CASSGSGGPYNEQFF. The CDR3 DNA reads as TGTGCCAGCTCAGGTAGCGGGGGGCCCTACAATGAGCAGTTCTTC.